The 23 T cell receptor beta chains in this list originate from one sample, sequenced in a study of blood T cell repertoires in COVID-19. Repertoires were generated with immunoSEQ multiplex PCR, while TCRdb's copy carries only in-frame clones and drops some. The table shows 450,000 to 500,000 clones, with 70% to 90% occurring only once. Sequencing was carried out using peripheral blood. Receptors originate from a human donor in a cohort sampled during active COVID-19.

In this sample, this clone turned up a few times. The chain employs TRBV27 and TRBJ2-7, with TRBD1 matching 7 bases. CDR3 size: 15 residues. Per germline, CDR1 MNHEY and CDR2 SMNVEV (reference sequence). V was clipped by 7 bases and J by 3 bases; unmatched bases: 12. CDR3 in amino acids: CASTIRRQGNYEQYF. The CDR3 DNA is TGTGCCAGCACTATCCGGAGACAGGGAAACTACGAGCAGTACTTC.

This sequence joins TRBV5-1 and TRBJ2-1; TRBD2 agrees at 8 bases. The ends lost 7 bases at V and 0 bases at J; junction bases unmatched: 6. This CDR3 has 15 residues. The V gene's germline CDR1 is SGHRS and CDR2 YFSETQ. DNA for the CDR3: TGCGCCAGCTCCACGGGGGGGAGCTCCTACAATGAGCAGTTCTTC. This encodes CASSTGGSSYNEQFF.

The chain combines TRBV7-6 with TRBJ1-4; 7 bases are a match to TRBD1. CDR1 is SGHVS, CDR2 FNYEAQ, per germline. This CDR3 comprises 14 residues. V gave up 3 bases and J gave up 6 bases; unmatched junction bases: 4. DNA for the CDR3: TGTGCCAGCAGCTTGATGCAGGGGGATGAAAAACTGTTTTTT. Translated: CASSLMQGDEKLFF.

CDR3 nucleotide sequence: TGTGCCAGCAGCTTATCAGGGCCCTTTTATGGCTACACCTTC. Protein product: CASSLSGPFYGYTF. The genes are TRBV13 and TRBJ1-2; the D gene is possibly TRBD1 (5 bases). This CDR3 spans 14 amino acids. Germline values: CDR1 PRHDT, CDR2 FYEKMQ (reference sequence). V was pared by 2 bases and J by 5 bases, with 12 bases between.

The chain carries TRBV5-6 and TRBJ2-7; TRBD2 aligns across 10 bases. CDR1 and CDR2 (germline): SGHDT, YYEEEE. Trimming removed 5 bases from V and 2 bases from J; junction bases left unmatched: 10. The CDR3 runs to 16 residues. This chain's CDR3 is CASRLTGTSDTYEQYF. The CDR3 DNA reads TGTGCCAGCAGATTGACCGGGACTAGCGATACCTACGAGCAGTACTTC.

The chain couples TRBV24-1 to TRBJ2-7; TRBD1 might be the D (6 bases). Per the germline V gene, CDR1 is KGHDR and CDR2 is SFDVKD. Trimming shortened V by 10 bases and J by 2 bases, and 32 bases separated the two germline ends. The CDR3 runs to 19 residues. CDR3 residues: CATRKAPNPGQFLTYEQYF. The CDR3 DNA reads TGTGCCACTCGAAAGGCACCGAACCCCGGACAGTTTCTAACCTACGAGCAGTACTTC.

This chain links TRBV7-9 with TRBJ1-1; TRBD1 might be the D (5 bases). CDR1 is SEHNR, CDR2 FQNEAQ, per germline (reference sequence). The V end was cut by 5 bases, the J end by 1 base, with 14 bases between. The CDR3 is 15 residues long. As DNA, the CDR3 is TGTGCCAGCAGCCAGGGTGCAGAGACGAACACTGAAGCTTTCTTT. Encoded protein: CASSQGAETNTEAFF.

This clone appeared a few times. CDR3 residues: CASSRTTGETEAFF. In DNA, the CDR3 is TGTGCCAGCTCACGAACGACAGGAGAAACTGAAGCTTTCTTT. This sequence joins TRBV18 and TRBJ1-1, with TRBD1 as a possible D gene (6 bases). The germline V gene has CDR1 KGHSH and CDR2 LQKENI. The ends were cut back, 4 bases at V and 5 bases at J, with 14 bases in the middle. The CDR3 has 14 amino acids.

V and J are TRBV1 and TRBJ2-7; TRBD2, the table's D call, was not compared with the DNA. TRBV1 is a pseudogene. The CDR3 totals 21 residues. CDR3: CTSSQDLTGLAGGAAFYEQYF. CDR3 nucleotide sequence: TGCACCAGCAGCCAAGATCTTACGGGACTAGCGGGAGGCGCCGCTTTTTACGAGCAGTACTTC.

Here the CDR3 DNA reads TGTGCCAGCACACGGACAGGCACTAACTATGGCTACACCTTC. Its translation is CASTRTGTNYGYTF. The V and J genes are TRBV28 and TRBJ1-2; 7 positions agree with TRBD1. V lost 7 bases and J lost 0; bases outside the gene matches: 5. CDR3 length: 14 residues. Germline assignment: CDR1 MDHEN and CDR2 SYDVKM.

The chain employs TRBV5-6 and TRBJ2-5; TRBD2 is a possible D gene (6 bases). Trimming removed 2 bases at V and 6 bases at J, with 23 bases between. Germline CDR1 and CDR2: SGHDT and YYEEEE. The CDR3 has 17 residues. DNA of the CDR3: TGTGCCAGCAGCTTTGGCCCTACTCTAACTGGGAGGCAGACCCAGTACTTC. Protein sequence: CASSFGPTLTGRQTQYF. The full variable domain, in which reference TRBV5-6 and TRBJ2-5 provide the parts outside the CDR3, is DAGVTQSPTHLIKTRGQQVTLRCSPKSGHDTVSWYQQALGQGPQFIFQYYEEEERQRGNFPDRFSGHQFPNYSSELNVNALLLGDSALYLCASSFGPTLTGRQTQYFGPGTRLLVL.

J is TRBJ2-7 and V is TRBV28, with 9 nucleotides matching TRBD2. This CDR3 contains 16 residues. Trimming removed 5 bases from V and 2 bases from J; junction bases left unmatched: 10. CDR1 MDHEN and CDR2 SYDVKM come from the germline V gene. The CDR3 loop reads CASSIYSGSRTYEQYF. The CDR3, as DNA: TGTGCCAGCAGTATATATAGCGGGAGTAGAACCTACGAGCAGTACTTC.

This clone was counted once. The V call is TRBV11-2, the J call TRBJ1-2; no clear D. Germline CDR1 and CDR2: SGHAT and FQNNGV. The CDR3 totals 14 residues. V lost 5 bases, J lost 5 bases, and 15 bases lay in between. The CDR3 sequence is CASSSTGREYGYTF. In DNA, the CDR3 is TGTGCCAGCAGCAGTACTGGACGGGAATATGGCTACACCTTC.

V gene TRBV5-4 combines with J gene TRBJ2-1; no clear D gene. Germline V gene lookup returns CDR1 SGHNT and CDR2 YYREEE (reference sequence). The CDR3 covers 12 residues. The germline V and J ends were trimmed by 4 bases and 5 bases, with 7 bases remaining between them. For the CDR3, the DNA is TGTGCCAGCAGCCTATTAAACAATGAGCAGTTCTTC. This codes for CASSLLNNEQFF.

The gene calls are TRBV7-2 and TRBJ2-2; 7 bases fit TRBD2. Per the germline V gene, CDR1 is SGHTA and CDR2 is FQGNSA. After removal of 4 bases from V and 2 bases from J, the junction contained 10 bases not matched to a gene. The CDR3 is made up of 17 amino acids. The CDR3 loop reads CASSSWEGLPNTGELFF. Written as DNA, the CDR3 is TGTGCCAGCAGCTCCTGGGAGGGACTACCTAACACCGGGGAGCTGTTTTTT. The complete variable domain, with remaining parts taken from reference TRBV7-2 and TRBJ2-2, reads GAGVSQSPSNKVTEKGKDVELRCDPISGHTALYWYRQSLGQGLEFLIYFQGNSAPDKSGLPSDRFSAERTGGSVSTLTIQRTQQEDSAVYLCASSSWEGLPNTGELFFGEGSRLTVL.

The chain combines TRBV4-3 with TRBJ2-6, with D tentatively TRBD1 (6 bases). This CDR3 region has 17 residues. Germline values: CDR1 LGHNA, CDR2 YSLEER. The V gene lost 4 bases and the J gene lost 0 bases, with 13 bases spanning the gap. The CDR3: CASSPDSLFSGANVLTF. The CDR3 DNA reads as TGCGCCAGCAGCCCGGACAGTCTCTTCTCTGGGGCCAACGTCCTGACTTTC.

This sequence joins TRBV20-1 and TRBJ2-7, with TRBD2 matching over 12 bases. With 3 bases clipped from V and 5 bases from J, the junction kept 5 bases outside the gene matches. This CDR3 spans 14 amino acids. Germline V gives CDR1 DFQATT, CDR2 SNEGSKA (reference sequence). CDR3 residues: CSASLRLAGDEQYF. In DNA form, the CDR3 reads TGCAGTGCTAGTCTTCGACTAGCGGGAGACGAGCAGTACTTC.

V is TRBV29-1 and J is TRBJ2-1, with TRBD2 matching 12 bases. Germline V CDR1 and CDR2: SQVTM, ANQGSEA. This CDR3 region has 15 residues. V lost 7 bases, J lost 4 bases, and 8 bases stayed unmatched. The CDR3 protein is CSAELAGGYYNEQFF. The CDR3 DNA reads as TGCAGCGCGGAACTAGCGGGGGGATATTACAATGAGCAGTTCTTC.

The CDR3 sequence: CASSPLKDTQYF. The CDR3 coding sequence is TGTGCCAGCTCACCCCTTAAAGATACGCAGTATTTT. The chain carries TRBV18 and TRBJ2-3; D ambiguous. CDR1 and CDR2 from the germline V gene are KGHSH and LQKENI. Trimming stripped 3 bases from V and 5 bases from J, with 6 bases between. This CDR3 contains 12 residues.

The chain carries TRBV5-1 and TRBJ2-5, with 7 bases matching TRBD2. CDR1 is SGHRS, CDR2 YFSETQ, per germline. Trimming at V came to 4 bases and at J to 7 bases, leaving 13 bases not matched to a gene. The CDR3 has 15 residues. CDR3 residues: CASSTGLERGVTQYF. The CDR3 nucleotides read TGCGCCAGCAGCACCGGACTAGAGAGAGGGGTGACCCAGTACTTC.

The V and J genes are TRBV19 and TRBJ1-5; weak D call: TRBD1 (5 bases). Looked up from germline, CDR1 is LNHDA and CDR2 is SQIVND (reference sequence). This CDR3 has 14 amino acids. V lost 2 bases and J lost 7, with 12 bases in between. In nucleotides, the CDR3 is TGTGCCAGTAGTATAAAGGCAGGGCCGCAGCCCCAGCATTTT. This sequence encodes CASSIKAGPQPQHF.

The chain links TRBV5-1 to TRBJ2-7, with 9 bases lining up with TRBD1. Trimming cost V 0 bases and J 5 bases; bases outside gene matches: 9. CDR3 size: 16 residues. Germline assignment: CDR1 SGHRS and CDR2 YFSETQ. The CDR3 here is CASSLAHGTGSNEQYF. The CDR3 DNA follows: TGCGCCAGCAGCTTGGCACACGGGACAGGGAGCAACGAGCAGTACTTC. The complete variable domain, with remaining parts taken from reference TRBV5-1 and TRBJ2-7, reads KAGVTQTPRYLIKTRGQQVTLSCSPISGHRSVSWYQQTPGQGLQFLFEYFSETQRNKGNFPGRFSGRQFSNSRSEMNVSTLELGDSALYLCASSLAHGTGSNEQYFGPGTRLTVT.

The chain joins TRBV7-3 to TRBJ2-1, with D possibly being TRBD1 (6 bases). The germline V gene encodes CDR1 SGHTA and CDR2 FQGTGA. The V and J ends lost 1 base and 5 bases respectively, with 15 bases between them. CDR3 size: 16 residues. CDR3 DNA: TGTGCCAGCAGCTTAATTCCAGGGGCCCTAAACAATGAGCAGTTCTTC. Translating gives CASSLIPGALNNEQFF.